These T cell receptor beta chains were read from a single sample in a study of T cells in tuberculosis. Clones were sequenced by immunoSEQ multiplex PCR, and TCRdb holds only the in-frame ones, with some missing. The sample includes 25,000 to 35,000 clones, 92% of them seen just once. The material sequenced was PBMCs, taken at tuberculosis diagnosis. The receptors were sampled from an adult with tuberculosis. The CDR3 runs from the conserved cysteine through the conserved F or W. D genes are given only for firm matches. Part of the rows lack a size; the others show once, few, many or a class for expanded clones.

clone size: .; J gene: TRBJ2-2; D gene: TRBD1; V gene: TRBV7-3; CDR3 protein: CASSPRQGAGTGELFF; CDR3 DNA: TGTGCCAGCAGCCCCCGACAGGGGGCAGGCACCGGGGAGCTGTTTTTT
clone size: .; J gene: TRBJ1-4; D gene: .; V gene: TRBV9; CDR3 protein: CASSPGGRDWKLFF; CDR3 DNA: TGTGCCAGCAGCCCCGGTGGCAGGGATTGGAAACTGTTTTTT
clone size: .; J gene: TRBJ2-1; D gene: .; V gene: TRBV7-6; CDR3 protein: CASGTLEGNEQFF; CDR3 DNA: TGTGCCAGCGGTACCTTGGAGGGTAATGAGCAGTTCTTC
clone size: .; J gene: TRBJ1-4; D gene: .; V gene: TRBV5-5; CDR3 protein: CASSFNTGNTNEKLFF; CDR3 DNA: TGTGCCAGCAGCTTCAATACAGGGAATACTAATGAAAAACTGTTTTTT
clone size: .; J gene: TRBJ1-2; D gene: TRBD1; V gene: TRBV4-1; CDR3 protein: CASSQDPQGGVYGYTF; CDR3 DNA: TGCGCCAGCAGCCAAGATCCACAGGGGGGGGTCTATGGCTACACCTTC
clone size: .; J gene: TRBJ1-6; D gene: TRBD1; V gene: TRBV28; CDR3 protein: CASSFSQGADRGNSPLHF; CDR3 DNA: TGTGCCAGCAGTTTCTCTCAGGGGGCGGACAGGGGTAATTCACCCCTCCACTTT
clone size: .; J gene: TRBJ2-7; D gene: .; V gene: TRBV11-1; CDR3 protein: CASSLEPGKPYEQYF; CDR3 DNA: TGTGCCAGCAGCTTAGAACCGGGGAAGCCCTACGAGCAGTACTTC
clone size: .; J gene: TRBJ2-1; D gene: TRBD2; V gene: TRBV5-1; CDR3 protein: CASSLGGRANNEQFF; CDR3 DNA: TGCGCCAGCAGCTTGGGCGGGAGGGCTAACAATGAGCAGTTCTTC
clone size: once; J gene: TRBJ2-1; D gene: TRBD2; V gene: TRBV19; CDR3 protein: CASSRSSGSGRNEQFF; CDR3 DNA: TGTGCCAGTAGTAGATCTAGCGGGAGTGGTCGGAATGAGCAGTTCTTC
clone size: .; J gene: TRBJ1-2; D gene: TRBD1; V gene: TRBV29-1; CDR3 protein: CSVRQGASYGYTF; CDR3 DNA: TGCAGCGTACGACAGGGGGCTAGCTATGGCTACACCTTC
clone size: .; J gene: TRBJ1-4; D gene: .; V gene: TRBV6-5; CDR3 protein: CASRPPGQGNEKLFF; CDR3 DNA: TGTGCCAGCAGACCACCGGGGCAGGGGAATGAAAAACTGTTTTTT
clone size: .; J gene: TRBJ2-2; D gene: .; V gene: TRBV30; CDR3 protein: CAWSVQGPPGELFF; CDR3 DNA: TGTGCCTGGAGTGTACAGGGACCCCCCGGGGAGCTGTTTTTT
clone size: .; J gene: TRBJ1-5; D gene: TRBD1; V gene: TRBV30; CDR3 protein: CAWSSTGTAYQPQHF; CDR3 DNA: TGTGCCTGGAGTTCTACAGGGACAGCCTATCAGCCCCAGCATTTT
clone size: .; J gene: TRBJ1-2; D gene: TRBD1; V gene: TRBV2; CDR3 protein: CASSEQGASDGYTF; CDR3 DNA: TGTGCCAGCAGTGAACAGGGGGCGTCAGATGGCTACACCTTC
clone size: .; J gene: TRBJ2-7; D gene: .; V gene: TRBV7-2; CDR3 protein: CASSLVVREFYEQYF; CDR3 DNA: TGTGCCAGCAGCTTAGTTGTCCGGGAGTTCTACGAGCAGTACTTC
clone size: .; J gene: TRBJ2-2; D gene: TRBD1; V gene: TRBV6-4; CDR3 protein: CASSGTGGTGELFF; CDR3 DNA: TGTGCCAGCAGTGGGACAGGGGGCACCGGGGAGCTGTTTTTT
clone size: .; J gene: TRBJ2-7; D gene: .; V gene: TRBV27; CDR3 protein: CASRTSRRTQPYEQYF; CDR3 DNA: TGTGCCAGCAGGACCAGCAGACGGACACAGCCCTACGAGCAGTACTTC
clone size: .; J gene: TRBJ1-4; D gene: TRBD1; V gene: TRBV19; CDR3 protein: CASSYRGTNEKLFF; CDR3 DNA: TGTGCCAGTAGTTACAGGGGAACTAATGAAAAACTGTTTTTT
clone size: .; J gene: TRBJ2-3; D gene: .; V gene: TRBV7-9; CDR3 protein: CASTETRSSTDTQYF; CDR3 DNA: TGTGCCAGCACCGAAACGCGTAGTAGCACAGATACGCAGTATTTT
clone size: .; J gene: TRBJ2-5; D gene: .; V gene: TRBV6-1; CDR3 protein: CASSERRGPETQYF; CDR3 DNA: TGTGCCAGCAGTGAAAGGAGGGGACCAGAGACCCAGTACTTC
clone size: .; J gene: TRBJ2-2; D gene: TRBD1; V gene: TRBV5-6; CDR3 protein: CASSFLTGSGELFF; CDR3 DNA: TGTGCCAGCAGCTTTTTGACAGGGTCCGGGGAGCTGTTTTTT
clone size: once; J gene: TRBJ2-7; D gene: TRBD1; V gene: TRBV5-4; CDR3 protein: CASSIQGNREQYF; CDR3 DNA: TGTGCCAGCAGCATACAGGGGAATCGGGAGCAGTACTTC
clone size: .; J gene: TRBJ1-1; D gene: .; V gene: TRBV19; CDR3 protein: CASSPRWRDKGMNTEAFF; CDR3 DNA: TGTGCCAGTAGTCCCCGGTGGAGGGATAAAGGGATGAACACTGAAGCTTTCTTT
clone size: .; J gene: TRBJ1-1; D gene: .; V gene: TRBV10-3; CDR3 protein: CAISDRGARTEAFF; CDR3 DNA: TGTGCCATCAGTGACCGGGGGGCGCGGACTGAAGCTTTCTTT
clone size: .; J gene: TRBJ2-2; D gene: .; V gene: TRBV5-1; CDR3 protein: CASSRTENTGELFF; CDR3 DNA: TGCGCCAGCAGCAGGACAGAAAACACCGGGGAGCTGTTTTTT
clone size: .; J gene: TRBJ1-4; D gene: .; V gene: TRBV6-1; CDR3 protein: CASSEEGRKTNEKLFF; CDR3 DNA: TGTGCCAGCAGTGAAGAGGGGCGAAAGACTAATGAAAAACTGTTTTTT
clone size: medium-sized; J gene: TRBJ2-1; D gene: TRBD2; V gene: TRBV4-2; CDR3 protein: CASSQGGTSAYNEQFF; CDR3 DNA: TGTGCCAGCAGCCAAGGAGGGACTAGCGCCTACAATGAGCAGTTCTTC
clone size: .; J gene: TRBJ1-1; D gene: .; V gene: TRBV4-1; CDR3 protein: CASRIPQGTEAFF; CDR3 DNA: TGCGCCAGCAGGATCCCTCAGGGAACTGAAGCTTTCTTT
clone size: .; J gene: TRBJ2-7; D gene: TRBD2; V gene: TRBV2; CDR3 protein: CASSGVAGHEQYF; CDR3 DNA: TGTGCCAGCAGTGGGGTAGCGGGCCACGAGCAGTACTTC
clone size: .; J gene: TRBJ2-1; D gene: TRBD2; V gene: TRBV10-2; CDR3 protein: CASSGTSGYNEQFF; CDR3 DNA: TGCGCCAGCAGTGGGACTAGCGGGTACAATGAGCAGTTCTTC
clone size: .; J gene: TRBJ1-5; D gene: TRBD1; V gene: TRBV18; CDR3 protein: CASSPIGGGQPQHF; CDR3 DNA: TGTGCCAGCTCACCCATAGGGGGCGGACAGCCCCAGCATTTT
clone size: .; J gene: TRBJ2-7; D gene: .; V gene: TRBV30; CDR3 protein: CAWGVGLPSYEQYF; CDR3 DNA: TGTGCCTGGGGCGTTGGACTTCCCTCCTACGAGCAGTACTTC
clone size: .; J gene: TRBJ2-7; D gene: .; V gene: TRBV7-8; CDR3 protein: CASSLDRTVTYEQYF; CDR3 DNA: TGTGCCAGCAGCTTAGACCGGACAGTAACCTACGAGCAGTACTTC
clone size: .; J gene: TRBJ1-5; D gene: .; V gene: TRBV28; CDR3 protein: CASSSVVNQPQHF; CDR3 DNA: TGTGCCAGCAGTTCGGTTGTCAATCAGCCCCAGCATTTT
clone size: few; J gene: TRBJ2-1; D gene: .; V gene: TRBV9; CDR3 protein: CASSPTGQNSYNEQFF; CDR3 DNA: TGTGCCAGCAGCCCCACGGGACAAAACTCCTACAATGAGCAGTTCTTC
clone size: .; J gene: TRBJ2-2; D gene: .; V gene: TRBV25-1; CDR3 protein: CASSGAGNTGELFF; CDR3 DNA: TGTGCCAGCAGTGGGGCGGGGAATACCGGGGAGCTGTTTTTT
clone size: .; J gene: TRBJ1-5; D gene: .; V gene: TRBV5-1; CDR3 protein: CASSLDSPGQPQHF; CDR3 DNA: TGCGCCAGCAGCTTGGACTCTCCCGGTCAGCCCCAGCATTTT
clone size: .; J gene: TRBJ1-1; D gene: TRBD1; V gene: TRBV4-1; CDR3 protein: CASSQGAGQGNYEAFF; CDR3 DNA: TGCGCCAGCAGCCAAGGGGCAGGACAGGGTAACTATGAAGCTTTCTTT
clone size: once; J gene: TRBJ2-7; D gene: .; V gene: TRBV2; CDR3 protein: CASGRLYEQYF; CDR3 DNA: TGTGCCAGTGGGAGGCTTTACGAGCAGTACTTC
clone size: .; J gene: TRBJ1-2; D gene: .; V gene: TRBV15; CDR3 protein: CATSGGTPRTTYGYTF; CDR3 DNA: TGTGCCACCAGCGGTGGGACACCCAGGACAACATATGGCTACACCTTC
clone size: .; J gene: TRBJ1-2; D gene: .; V gene: TRBV5-1; CDR3 protein: CASSSRGGGDYGYTF; CDR3 DNA: TGCGCCAGCAGCTCCCGGGGAGGGGGAGACTATGGCTACACCTTC
clone size: .; J gene: TRBJ2-3; D gene: .; V gene: TRBV7-2; CDR3 protein: CASRSAGGSQYF; CDR3 DNA: TGTGCCAGCAGGTCCGCGGGCGGGTCGCAGTATTTT
clone size: once; J gene: TRBJ2-3; D gene: .; V gene: TRBV4-2; CDR3 protein: CASSQDWDSRGDTQYF; CDR3 DNA: TGTGCCAGCAGCCAAGATTGGGACTCACGGGGAGATACGCAGTATTTT
clone size: .; J gene: TRBJ2-3; D gene: .; V gene: TRBV6-4; CDR3 protein: CASSDGGAEDTQYF; CDR3 DNA: TGTGCCAGCAGTGACGGGGGGGCCGAAGATACGCAGTATTTT
clone size: .; J gene: TRBJ2-2; D gene: TRBD2; V gene: TRBV5-1; CDR3 protein: CASTRTSGRTGELFF; CDR3 DNA: TGCGCCAGCACCCGGACTAGCGGGAGAACCGGGGAGCTGTTTTTT
clone size: .; J gene: TRBJ2-7; D gene: TRBD2; V gene: TRBV7-9; CDR3 protein: CASSRTSGSLSYEQYF; CDR3 DNA: TGTGCCAGCAGCCGGACTAGCGGGAGTCTGTCCTACGAGCAGTACTTC
clone size: .; J gene: TRBJ1-1; D gene: TRBD1; V gene: TRBV28; CDR3 protein: CASSPGTANTEAFF; CDR3 DNA: TGTGCCAGCAGCCCGGGGACAGCGAACACTGAAGCTTTCTTT
clone size: .; J gene: TRBJ2-1; D gene: .; V gene: TRBV6-5; CDR3 protein: CASSSAGNEQFF; CDR3 DNA: TGTGCCAGCAGTTCGGCGGGCAATGAGCAGTTCTTC
clone size: few; J gene: TRBJ1-1; D gene: TRBD1; V gene: TRBV6-5; CDR3 protein: CASSRQGGMNTEAFF; CDR3 DNA: TGTGCCAGCAGTCGACAGGGGGGGATGAACACTGAAGCTTTCTTT
clone size: .; J gene: TRBJ2-1; D gene: TRBD2; V gene: TRBV7-2; CDR3 protein: CASSPLGGLAGHEQFF; CDR3 DNA: TGTGCCAGCAGCCCCCTGGGGGGACTAGCGGGTCATGAGCAGTTCTTC
clone size: .; J gene: TRBJ1-1; D gene: .; V gene: TRBV27; CDR3 protein: CASSLLAGPEAFF; CDR3 DNA: TGTGCCAGCAGTTTATTGGCAGGGCCTGAAGCTTTCTTT
clone size: .; J gene: TRBJ1-1; D gene: TRBD1; V gene: TRBV7-6; CDR3 protein: CASSRGGQGLGTEAFF; CDR3 DNA: TGTGCCAGCAGCCGGGGAGGACAGGGTTTGGGCACTGAAGCTTTCTTT
clone size: .; J gene: TRBJ1-5; D gene: .; V gene: TRBV2; CDR3 protein: CASSGGQPQHF; CDR3 DNA: TGTGCCAGCTCGGGGGGACAGCCCCAGCATTTT
clone size: once; J gene: TRBJ1-5; D gene: .; V gene: TRBV30; CDR3 protein: CAWSGGGNSNQPQHF; CDR3 DNA: TGTGCCTGGTCGGGGGGGGGAAATAGCAATCAGCCCCAGCATTTT
clone size: .; J gene: TRBJ2-7; D gene: TRBD2; V gene: TRBV5-1; CDR3 protein: CASSLTSGTYEQYF; CDR3 DNA: TGCGCCAGCAGCTTGACTAGCGGAACTTACGAGCAGTACTTC
clone size: once; J gene: TRBJ1-4; D gene: TRBD1; V gene: TRBV9; CDR3 protein: CASSVEGQGWEKLFF; CDR3 DNA: TGTGCCAGCAGCGTAGAGGGACAGGGGTGGGAAAAACTGTTTTTT
clone size: .; J gene: TRBJ2-1; D gene: .; V gene: TRBV19; CDR3 protein: CASSSGNEQFF; CDR3 DNA: TGTGCCAGTAGTAGCGGAAATGAGCAGTTCTTC
clone size: .; J gene: TRBJ1-5; D gene: .; V gene: TRBV7-9; CDR3 protein: CASSLSVIGQPQHF; CDR3 DNA: TGTGCCAGCAGCTTAAGCGTAATCGGTCAGCCCCAGCATTTT
clone size: .; J gene: TRBJ1-5; D gene: .; V gene: TRBV6-1; CDR3 protein: CASIRSQSQNQPQHF; CDR3 DNA: TGTGCCAGCATCCGCTCCCAATCCCAGAATCAGCCCCAGCATTTT
clone size: once; J gene: TRBJ1-2; D gene: .; V gene: TRBV4-3; CDR3 protein: CASSQEPTGRYGYTF; CDR3 DNA: TGCGCCAGCAGCCAAGAGCCCACAGGGCGCTATGGCTACACCTTC